These T cell receptor beta chains were read from a single sample in a study of vaccination and CD4 T cells after COVID-19. No cognate antigen is known for these TCRs. Using its own MiXCR run on the PCR reads, TCRdb lists one record per CDR3 protein. In the table there are 13,000 to 15,000 distinct CDR3 sequences, 27% of which are singletons. Sample: CD4+ T cells from blood, cultured in vitro. The receptors here all came from a human donor who had recovered from COVID-19. Both conserved end residues are part of each CDR3.

J: TRBJ2-7; V: TRBV6-2/TRBV6-3; CDR3: CASSTLLYEQYF
J: TRBJ2-7; V: TRBV30; CDR3: CAWSVKVAGGREQYF
J: TRBJ2-1; V: TRBV19; CDR3: CASSIGGGSRSSYNEQFF
J: TRBJ2-3; V: TRBV5-4; CDR3: CASSPGLAGGSTDTQYF
J: TRBJ2-2; V: TRBV7-6; CDR3: CASSPRGLAGAGELFF
J: TRBJ2-7; V: TRBV6-1; CDR3: CASSRLWGRSGEQYF
J: TRBJ1-2; V: TRBV6-5; CDR3: CASSYLADRQGDYGYTF
J: TRBJ1-1; V: TRBV6-2/TRBV6-3; CDR3: CASRSDRGRVGAEAFF
J: TRBJ1-4; V: TRBV25-1; CDR3: CASSDGVGKLFF
J: TRBJ1-2; V: TRBV15; CDR3: CATSRRTENYGYTF
J: TRBJ1-1; V: TRBV20-1; CDR3: CSAREDPVGGTEAFF
J: TRBJ2-1; V: TRBV7-2; CDR3: CASSLDLTTSYNEQFF
J: TRBJ2-7; V: TRBV20-1; CDR3: CSARDFSTGNYEQYF
J: TRBJ1-2; V: TRBV4-1; CDR3: CASSQATTGGGYTF
J: TRBJ1-2; V: TRBV7-2; CDR3: CASSLVEMGRRHF
J: TRBJ1-1; V: TRBV7-9; CDR3: CASSLRAEAFF
J: TRBJ2-3; V: TRBV11-2; CDR3: CASRSTAGAKGQYF
J: TRBJ2-1; V: TRBV5-1; CDR3: CASSLEGGALNEQFF
J: TRBJ2-3; V: TRBV11-2; CDR3: CASSLDATGPDTQYF
J: TRBJ2-7; V: TRBV6-2/TRBV6-3; CDR3: CASSYLGTAQYF
J: TRBJ1-5; V: TRBV5-5; CDR3: CASSLVRGTNQPQHF
J: TRBJ1-6; V: TRBV7-8; CDR3: CASKRGSGGGVGSYNSPLHF
J: TRBJ1-1; V: TRBV18; CDR3: CASSPPSGDRGNTEAFF
J: TRBJ2-7; V: TRBV5-1; CDR3: CASSLEGLGEQYF
J: TRBJ2-7; V: TRBV20-1; CDR3: CSAGKRGTSYEQYF
J: TRBJ1-2; V: TRBV7-2; CDR3: CASSPRDRNYGYTF
J: TRBJ1-1; V: TRBV30; CDR3: CAWRGGLRGNTEAFF
J: TRBJ1-1; V: TRBV21-1; CDR3: CASSFPKRNTEAFF
J: TRBJ2-3; V: TRBV11-2; CDR3: CASSRTGKTDTQYF
J: TRBJ2-7; V: TRBV2; CDR3: CASSSVHLYF
J: TRBJ1-6; V: TRBV5-4; CDR3: CASSLAGRIPNSPLHF
J: TRBJ2-7; V: TRBV12-3/TRBV12-4; CDR3: CASSFWSNEQYF
J: TRBJ2-7; V: TRBV21-1; CDR3: CASSKQGAAEQYF
J: TRBJ2-1; V: TRBV6-5; CDR3: CASSYFPENYNNEQFF
J: TRBJ1-2; V: TRBV30; CDR3: CAWSRAGRVYGYTF
J: TRBJ2-1; V: TRBV12-3/TRBV12-4; CDR3: CASSSGFGVPFF
J: TRBJ2-1; V: TRBV20-1; CDR3: CCARVSTGIPYNEQFF
J: TRBJ2-3; V: TRBV11-3; CDR3: CASSLVGWDGTDTQYF
J: TRBJ1-2; V: TRBV6-1; CDR3: CASGQFSSGGYTF
J: TRBJ2-5; V: TRBV21-1; CDR3: CASRLAREETQYF
J: TRBJ1-1; V: TRBV6-1; CDR3: CASTSLSGENTEAFF
J: TRBJ2-7; V: TRBV18; CDR3: CASSPLGAPISYEQYF
J: TRBJ1-1; V: TRBV6-1; CDR3: CASFRTLRGVTEAFF
J: TRBJ1-5; V: TRBV19; CDR3: CASSIKAGDYSNQPQHF
J: TRBJ1-6; V: TRBV6-2/TRBV6-3; CDR3: CASSYAGGYNSPLHF
J: TRBJ1-5; V: TRBV5-6; CDR3: CASSLDRGQSQPQHF